These 30 T cell receptor beta chains originate from one sample sequenced in a study of blood T cell repertoires in COVID-19 (dated by TCRdb to the early 2020s). Library preparation was by the immunoSEQ multiplex PCR assay. In its TCRdb copy, this immuneACCESS table keeps in-frame sequences only and misses some clones. Where compared with another copy, unresolved V genes explain less than half of these, and the others have no known cause. Present in this sample are approximately 120,000 clones, around 90% of which were seen just once. The ten largest account for just over 2% of the sample. Sequenced material: peripheral blood. The receptors here all came from a man aged 45-60 years with COVID-19, enrolled during active disease.

This rearrangement joins TRBV4-1 to TRBJ2-3; maybe TRBD2 (6 bases). CDR3 length: 15 amino acids. Trimming cost V 1 base and J 3 bases, with 11 bases left between them. Germline CDR1 MGHRA, CDR2 YSYEKL. CDR3 coding DNA: TGCGCCAGCAGCCAAGTCACTAGCAGTACAGATACGCAGTATTTT. This translates into CASSQVTSSTDTQYF.

The chain couples TRBV14 to TRBJ2-3; 7 bases are shared with TRBD1. This CDR3 is built from 12 residues. V gave up 1 base and J gave up 11 bases; unmatched junction bases: 3. From germline, CDR1 is SGHDN and CDR2 FVKESK. Here the CDR3 reads CASSQGQGRQYF. CDR3 nucleotide sequence: TGTGCCAGCAGCCAAGGACAGGGACGGCAGTATTTT.

The rearrangement links TRBV6-5 to TRBJ2-1; weak D call: TRBD2 (6 bases). This CDR3 comprises 15 residues. V shed 8 bases and J shed 5 bases, with 19 bases lying between them. Germline values: CDR1 MNHEY, CDR2 SVGAGI. The DNA for the CDR3 is TGTGCCAGCTCTCCCCGGGAGAGTCGGGACAATGAGCAGTTCTTC. This gives the protein CASSPRESRDNEQFF.

CDR3 coding DNA: TGTGCCTGGGCGGCGAGCGGGGGCCTCAATGAGCAGTTCTTC. Its protein product is CAWAASGGLNEQFF. The chain couples TRBV30 to TRBJ2-1; 8 nucleotides agree with TRBD2. CDR1 and CDR2 from the germline V gene are GTSNPN and SVGIG (reference sequence). This CDR3 spans 14 amino acids. V was pared by 5 bases and J by 6 bases, with 9 bases of the junction left unmatched.

This clone was detected only once. V is TRBV5-1 and J is TRBJ2-4; TRBD1 matches 9 bases. V shed 1 base, J shed 5 bases, and the junction held 7 bases outside the gene matches. Germline assignment: CDR1 SGHRS and CDR2 YFSETQ. The CDR3 runs to 16 residues. The CDR3 spells CASSLSPGQGQNIQYF. CDR3 in DNA: TGCGCCAGCAGCTTGTCCCCCGGACAGGGGCAAAACATTCAGTACTTC.

The chain is built from TRBV19 and TRBJ2-4; a possible D gene is TRBD1 (5 bases). The germline V gene has CDR1 LNHDA and CDR2 SQIVND (reference sequence). CDR3 size: 13 residues. Trimming took off 1 base at V and 9 bases at J, with 10 bases between the two ends. The CDR3 DNA is TGTGCCAGTAGTATAGGGGGCGTTCCCATTCAGTACTTC. This codes for CASSIGGVPIQYF. Full variable domain (remainder filled in from reference TRBV19 and TRBJ2-4): DGGITQSPKYLFRKEGQNVTLSCEQNLNHDAMYWYRQDPGQGLRLIYYSQIVNDFQKGDIAEGYSVSREKKESFPLTVTSAQKNPTAFYLCASSIGGVPIQYFGAGTRLSVL.

The chain recombines TRBV18 with TRBJ1-6, with 9 bases matching TRBD1. CDR1 is KGHSH and CDR2 is LQKENI in the germline V gene. Trimming removed 4 bases from V and 8 bases from J; junction bases left unmatched: 3. The CDR3 contains 14 residues. Here the CDR3 reads CASSRDRVDSPLHF. In DNA, the CDR3 is TGTGCCAGCTCACGGGACAGGGTTGATTCACCCCTCCACTTT.

This chain links TRBV15 with TRBJ2-3; perhaps TRBD2 as D (5 bases). Per germline, CDR1 LNHNV and CDR2 YYDKDF (reference sequence). The CDR3 has 15 residues. The ends were cut back, 2 bases at V and 0 bases at J, with 9 bases in the middle. The CDR3: CATSRHRTSTDTQYF. DNA of the CDR3: TGTGCCACCAGCAGACACCGGACTAGCACAGATACGCAGTATTTT.

J is TRBJ2-3 and V is TRBV7-2; TRBD1 aligns across 7 bases. The CDR3 extends over 14 amino acids. Unmatched junction bases numbered 2, after V lost 3 bases and J lost 2 bases. The germline V gene encodes CDR1 SGHTA and CDR2 FQGNSA. CDR3 protein: CASSFQGDTDTQYF. In nucleotides, the CDR3 is TGTGCCAGCAGCTTTCAGGGGGACACAGATACGCAGTATTTT. The whole variable domain, filled in from reference TRBV7-2 and TRBJ2-3, reads GAGVSQSPSNKVTEKGKDVELRCDPISGHTALYWYRQSLGQGLEFLIYFQGNSAPDKSGLPSDRFSAERTGGSVSTLTIQRTQQEDSAVYLCASSFQGDTDTQYFGPGTRLTVL.

The sample holds one count of this clone. This chain links TRBV28 with TRBJ2-7, with unresolved D. Germline V lookup: CDR1 MDHEN, CDR2 SYDVKM. The CDR3 consists of 12 residues. Trimming stripped 2 bases from V and 3 bases from J, with 5 bases between. The CDR3 DNA sequence: TGTGCCAGCAGTTTAACCGGCTACGAGCAGTACTTC. Translation: CASSLTGYEQYF.

The chain uses TRBV6-4 and TRBJ2-3; D perhaps matches TRBD2 (5 bases). CDR3 length: 15 amino acids. Germline V gene lookup returns CDR1 MRHNA and CDR2 SNTAGT. The ends were cut back, 0 bases at V and 5 bases at J, with 12 bases in the middle. CDR3 bases: TGTGCCAGCAGTGACTCGATGGAGGCTAAAGATACGCAGTATTTT. Residues: CASSDSMEAKDTQYF.

This chain links TRBV6-2 or TRBV6-3 with TRBJ2-7; 7 nucleotides match TRBD1. The germline gives CDR1 MNHEY, CDR2 SVGEGT. J gave up 3 bases and V 6 bases, and 5 bases lay outside the gene matches. The CDR3 is 13 residues long. CDR3 nucleotides: TGTGCCAGCAGCCCCGGGACAGTCTACGAGCAGTACTTC. Protein product: CASSPGTVYEQYF.

The chain employs TRBV18 and TRBJ1-1; weak D call: TRBD1 (5 bases). Germline-derived CDR1 and CDR2 are KGHSH and LQKENI. The CDR3 sequence is 13 residues long. V gave up 4 bases and J gave up 4 bases, with 10 bases separating them. CDR3 DNA: TGTGCCAGCTCACAGGGGATGGGCACTGAAGCTTTCTTT. Its translation is CASSQGMGTEAFF.

V gene TRBV12-3 or TRBV12-4 combines with J gene TRBJ1-2; tentative D call: TRBD1 (6 bases). V dropped 3 bases and J dropped 4 bases, with 6 bases sitting between them. The CDR3 loop spans 12 amino acids. The CDR3 coding sequence is TGTGCCAGCAGTTTGGACAGCTATGGCTACACCTTC. Translated: CASSLDSYGYTF.

A single count supports this clone. This CDR3 is CASCRAWLAGILGEQFF. Here the CDR3 DNA reads TGCGCCAGCTGTAGGGCCTGGCTAGCGGGAATTCTAGGCGAGCAGTTCTTC. This sequence joins TRBV5-1 and TRBJ2-1; the match to TRBD2 covers 9 bases. This CDR3 comprises 17 residues. The germline V gene has CDR1 SGHRS and CDR2 YFSETQ. After removal of 7 bases from V and 10 bases from J, the junction contained 21 bases not matched to a gene.

V gene TRBV5-4 combines with J gene TRBJ2-3; 12 bases are shared with TRBD2. Germline V CDR1 and CDR2: SGHNT, YYREEE (reference sequence). The V gene end was trimmed by 4 bases and the J gene end by 3 bases; junction bases not matched to a gene: 3. The CDR3 covers 15 residues. The CDR3 coding sequence is TGTGCCAGCAGCGCCGGGACTAGCGGGACAGATACGCAGTATTTT. Translation: CASSAGTSGTDTQYF.

The J gene is TRBJ2-1, the V gene TRBV28; 9 bases are shared with TRBD2. Germline lookup yields CDR1 MDHEN and CDR2 SYDVKM. The length of the CDR3 is 16 residues. Trimming removed 3 bases from V and 5 bases from J; junction bases left unmatched: 8. CDR3 residues: CASSFPGTSRHNEQFF. The DNA for the CDR3 is TGTGCCAGCAGTTTTCCCGGGACTAGCCGACACAATGAGCAGTTCTTC.

The rearrangement uses TRBV7-9 and TRBJ2-5; 13 bases match TRBD2. CDR3 length: 16 amino acids. CDR1 and CDR2 from the germline V gene are SEHNR and FQNEAQ (reference sequence). The V gene end was trimmed by 5 bases and the J gene end by 4 bases; junction bases not matched to a gene: 7. The CDR3 nucleotides are TGTGCCAGCAGCATTACCGGGACTAGCGGGACAGAGACCCAGTACTTC. Its translation: CASSITGTSGTETQYF.

The gene calls are TRBV14 and TRBJ2-7, with 11 bases fitting TRBD2. V dropped 4 bases and J dropped 3; count of bases not matched to a gene: 5. In germline, CDR1 is SGHDN, CDR2 FVKESK. There are 15 residues in the CDR3. CDR3 coding DNA: TGTGCCAGCAGCCTCGGGACTAGCGGAGACTACGAGCAGTACGTC. Protein sequence: CASSLGTSGDYEQYV.

This clone was recorded once. V usage is TRBV15 and J usage is TRBJ2-7; D is perhaps TRBD1 (8 bases). CDR3 length: 15 residues. V lost 3 bases and J lost 3, with 15 bases in between. Germline V gene sequence: CDR1 LNHNV, CDR2 YYDKDF (reference sequence). The DNA of the CDR3 is TGTGCCACCAGCAGGGGAGGGACAGGTGGCTACGAGCAGTACTTC. Translated: CATSRGGTGGYEQYF.

The chain employs TRBV5-1 and TRBJ2-2, with unresolved D. Germline CDR1 SGHRS, CDR2 YFSETQ. The CDR3 is 13 amino acids. The V end lost 8 bases, the J end lost 0 bases, and 8 bases lay between the germline ends. For the CDR3, the DNA is TGCGCCAGTCAGATCGCGAACACCGGGGAGCTGTTTTTT. This sequence encodes CASQIANTGELFF.

The V and J genes are TRBV5-1 and TRBJ2-1, with 9 positions matching TRBD1. This CDR3 is built from 15 residues. Germline CDR1 SGHRS, CDR2 YFSETQ. V lost 0 bases, J lost 3 bases, and 1 base stayed unmatched. The CDR3 region is CASSLDRGHYNEQFF. CDR3 in DNA: TGCGCCAGCAGCTTGGACAGGGGGCACTACAATGAGCAGTTCTTC.

This clone has only a few counts. V and J are TRBV9 and TRBJ1-6; TRBD1 agrees at 7 bases. J lost 6 bases, V lost 4 bases, and 7 bases had no gene match. CDR3 size: 15 residues. Germline CDR1 and CDR2: SGDLS and YYNGEE. The CDR3 DNA is TGTGCCAGCAGCAAAGAGGGGACAGTTAATTCACCCCTCCACTTT. Amino acids: CASSKEGTVNSPLHF.

The V call is TRBV7-3, the J call TRBJ2-2; perhaps TRBD2 as D (5 bases). The CDR3 is made up of 15 amino acids. CDR1 SGHTA and CDR2 FQGTGA come from the germline V gene. Trimming left V 5 bases short and J 5 bases short, with 15 bases between. The chain's CDR3 is CASSLRGSWTGELFF. For the CDR3, the DNA is TGTGCCAGCAGCCTCCGAGGGAGCTGGACCGGGGAGCTGTTTTTT.

The CDR3 is CASSLFGTSADEQFF. The CDR3 DNA reads TGTGCCAGCAGCTTATTTGGGACTAGTGCGGATGAGCAGTTCTTC. The chain recombines TRBV7-9 with TRBJ2-1, with TRBD2 matching over 8 bases. The CDR3 extends over 15 amino acids. The germline CDR1 and CDR2 sequences are SEHNR and FQNEAQ (reference sequence). Trimming at V came to 2 bases and at J to 8 bases, leaving 8 bases not matched to a gene.

The V gene is TRBV19, the J gene TRBJ1-3; D remains ambiguous. This CDR3 comprises 18 residues. V gave up 3 bases and J gave up 0 bases, with 18 bases separating them. Germline V gene sequence: CDR1 LNHDA, CDR2 SQIVND (reference sequence). In DNA, the CDR3 is TGTGCCAGTAGTATGTACACCCCGAGCGGATACTCTGGAAACACCATATATTTT. Its protein product is CASSMYTPSGYSGNTIYF.

V gene TRBV10-2 combines with J gene TRBJ2-1; tentative D call: TRBD2 (6 bases). This CDR3 is built from 18 residues. Trimming shortened V by 6 bases and J by 1 base, and 22 bases separated the two germline ends. The V gene's germline CDR1 is WSHSY and CDR2 SAAADI. CDR3 nucleotides: TGCGCCAGCAGCGAAGTCCTTTGGGGGGAGATTTCCTACAATGAGCAGTTCTTC. Amino acid sequence: CASSEVLWGEISYNEQFF.

The chain's CDR3 is CASSPNRGPYGNIQYF. The CDR3 nucleotides are TGTGCCAGCAGCCCCAACAGGGGACCCTATGGGAACATTCAGTACTTC. The V call is TRBV28, the J call TRBJ2-4; 7 nucleotides agree with TRBD1. Germline values: CDR1 MDHEN, CDR2 SYDVKM. The CDR3 length is 16 residues. V shed 6 bases and J 7 bases; nucleotides not matched to a gene: 15.

The genes are TRBV29-1 and TRBJ1-1, with a weak D call TRBD1 (6 bases). V gave up 7 bases and J gave up 0 bases, with 21 bases separating them. The germline gives CDR1 SQVTM, CDR2 ANQGSEA. This CDR3 contains 16 residues. This chain's CDR3 is CSAGNVDSYMNTEAFF. DNA of the CDR3: TGCAGCGCTGGGAATGTGGACAGCTACATGAACACTGAAGCTTTCTTT.

Concerning this clone: This same CDR3 is encoded by further DNA sequences in the sample. The chain uses TRBV10-3 and TRBJ2-3; 9 bases line up with TRBD2. The CDR3 is 14 amino acids. Germline CDR1 reads ENHRY; CDR2 reads SYGVKD. V gave up 6 bases and J gave up 3 bases; unmatched junction bases: 4. As DNA, the CDR3 is TGTGCCATCAGAGCGGGAGGAGGGACAGATACGCAGTATTTT. Protein: CAIRAGGGTDTQYF.